This T cell receptor (beta chain) was obtained from a study of cytomegalovirus exposure and HLA in healthy donors. Repertoires were generated with immunoSEQ multiplex PCR, while TCRdb's copy carries only in-frame clones and drops some. This sample has some 140,000 clones, with about nine tenths found just once. CDR1 and CDR2 from the germline V gene are LNHNV and YYDKDF (reference sequence). The germline V and J ends were trimmed by 0 bases and 4 bases, with 16 bases remaining between them. CDR3 length equals 16 residues. It was the approximately 130-subject validation cohort, separate from the 666-subject first cohort, to which the donors belonged.

Sequencing was performed on PBMCs. The chain employs TRBV15 and TRBJ2-7; D may be TRBD1 (6 bases). The sequence derives from a young man in good health and CMV-seronegative. CDR3 sequence (DNA): TGTGCCACCAGCAGAGATCATCAGGGGAGTTGGTACGAGCAGTACTTC. This encodes CATSRDHQGSWYEQYF.